This T cell receptor beta chain was identified during a study of Graves' ophthalmopathy and Graves' hyperthyroidism. Study-wide results and limits: Most expanded thyroid clonotypes above 0.001 frequency also appeared in blood.

Germline V gene sequence: CDR1 SGHAT, CDR2 FQNNGV. Deletions cut 5 bases from V and 1 base from J, with 9 bases between. The CDR3 spans 13 residues. Amplification from RNA transcripts yielded the TCR beta CDR3 regions. An initial RT-PCR round employing HTBI primers preceded a second-round multiplex PCR. TCRdb reprocessed the multiplex PCR reads with MiXCR, giving one entry per CDR3 protein. The sample comprises 600,000 to 950,000 distinct CDR3 sequences, 40% of which are singletons, and 44% rests with the top ten. Exclusion criteria comprised other autoimmune diseases, uncontrolled infections, pregnancy or lactation in patients. Clinicians made diagnoses from clinical symptoms, serum thyroxine, TRAb, thyroid ultrasound and orbital computed tomography. The starting material, about 9.5 ml of fresh peripheral blood, provided the PBMCs. In the case of this clonotype: Its antigen is not identified. This sequence may be a read error, since a much larger clone differs from it by one base.

This chain connects TRBV11-2 to TRBJ2-7, with D perhaps TRBD2 (5 bases). This clonotype originated in an adult man with Graves' ophthalmopathy. Specimen: peripheral blood. The CDR3 sequence: CASSPDYSYEQYF. The DNA for the CDR3 is TGTGCCAGCAGCCCCGACTATTCCTACGAGCAGTACTTC.